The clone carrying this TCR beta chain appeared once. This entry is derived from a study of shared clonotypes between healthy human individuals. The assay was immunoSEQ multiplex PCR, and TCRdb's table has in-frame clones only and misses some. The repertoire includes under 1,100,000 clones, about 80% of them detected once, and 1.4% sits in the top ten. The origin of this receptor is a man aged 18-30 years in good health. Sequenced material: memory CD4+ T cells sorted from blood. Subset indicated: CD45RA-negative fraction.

This CDR3 is CASSFSGTTTDTQYF. The DNA for the CDR3 is TGTGCCAGCAGCTTCTCCGGGACTACTACAGATACGCAGTATTTT. The chain combines TRBV7-2 with TRBJ2-3; 7 bases agree with TRBD2. There are 15 residues in the CDR3. Germline V gene sequence: CDR1 SGHTA, CDR2 FQGNSA. V gave up 3 bases and J gave up 3 bases; unmatched junction bases: 6.